These T cell receptor beta chains were read from a single sample in a study of blood T cell repertoires in COVID-19. Profiled with immunoSEQ multiplex PCR; TCRdb holds only in-frame clones, not every one. Of hundreds of thousands of clones in the sample, 85% were seen once. The material sequenced was peripheral blood. The receptors here all came from a man aged 50 or older with active or convalescent COVID-19. The conserved cysteine and the conserved F or W are not part of the CDR3 here. A D gene is named only where the DNA matches it firmly. Clone size appears in some rows only: once, few, many, or a class for an expanded clone.

J gene: TRBJ2-3; V gene: TRBV29-1; D gene: TRBD2; clone size: NA; CDR3 protein: SVATSGKADTQY
J gene: TRBJ1-6; V gene: TRBV2; D gene: TRBD1; clone size: NA; CDR3 protein: ASSVGQGYSPLH
J gene: TRBJ2-1; V gene: TRBV10-3; D gene: TRBD2; clone size: NA; CDR3 protein: ATSWGGAYNEQF
J gene: TRBJ2-3; V gene: TRBV6-5; D gene: TRBD2; clone size: NA; CDR3 protein: ASRLAGETDTQY
J gene: TRBJ2-2; V gene: TRBV7-9; D gene: NA; clone size: NA; CDR3 protein: ASSLSGNTGELF
J gene: TRBJ2-7; V gene: TRBV7-2; D gene: NA; clone size: NA; CDR3 protein: ASSSAGVRYEQY
J gene: TRBJ2-3; V gene: TRBV5-6; D gene: NA; clone size: NA; CDR3 protein: ASSLRGGVEPTPDTQY
J gene: TRBJ1-2; V gene: TRBV24-1; D gene: NA; clone size: NA; CDR3 protein: ATSENRISGYT
J gene: TRBJ2-7; V gene: TRBV6-5; D gene: NA; clone size: NA; CDR3 protein: ASSIQGRDHEQY
J gene: TRBJ1-1; V gene: TRBV4-1; D gene: TRBD1; clone size: NA; CDR3 protein: ASSPGTGGSEAF
J gene: TRBJ1-1; V gene: TRBV27; D gene: TRBD1; clone size: few; CDR3 protein: ASSTKTANQGGRWAEAF
J gene: TRBJ1-1; V gene: TRBV27; D gene: NA; clone size: NA; CDR3 protein: ASSFQHRNTEAF
J gene: TRBJ2-3; V gene: TRBV27; D gene: TRBD1; clone size: NA; CDR3 protein: ASRLDRNTDTQY
J gene: TRBJ1-3; V gene: TRBV21-1; D gene: NA; clone size: NA; CDR3 protein: ASSFLPSDSKTSGNTIY
J gene: TRBJ2-2; V gene: TRBV4-1; D gene: TRBD2; clone size: NA; CDR3 protein: ASSPGGRGANTGELF